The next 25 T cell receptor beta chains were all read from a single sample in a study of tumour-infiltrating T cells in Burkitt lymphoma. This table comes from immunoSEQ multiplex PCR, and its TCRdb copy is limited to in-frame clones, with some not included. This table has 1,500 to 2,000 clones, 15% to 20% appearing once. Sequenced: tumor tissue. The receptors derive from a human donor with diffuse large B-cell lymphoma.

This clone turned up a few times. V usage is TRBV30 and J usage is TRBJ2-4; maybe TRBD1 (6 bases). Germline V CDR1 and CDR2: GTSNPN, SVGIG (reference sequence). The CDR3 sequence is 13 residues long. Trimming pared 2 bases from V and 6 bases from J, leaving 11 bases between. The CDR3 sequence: CAWSHAGVNIQYF. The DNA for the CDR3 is TGTGCCTGGAGTCACGCAGGGGTAAACATTCAGTACTTC.

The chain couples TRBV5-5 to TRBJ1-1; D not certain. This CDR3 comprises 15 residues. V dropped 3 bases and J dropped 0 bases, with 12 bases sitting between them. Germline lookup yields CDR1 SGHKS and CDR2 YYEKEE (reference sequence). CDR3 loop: CASSSEGPVNTEAFF. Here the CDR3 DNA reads TGTGCCAGCAGCTCGGAGGGTCCAGTGAACACTGAAGCTTTCTTT.

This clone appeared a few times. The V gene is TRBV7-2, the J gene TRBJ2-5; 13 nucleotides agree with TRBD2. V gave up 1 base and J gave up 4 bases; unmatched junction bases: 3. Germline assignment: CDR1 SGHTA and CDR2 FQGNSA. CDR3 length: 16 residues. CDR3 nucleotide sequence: TGTGCCAGCAGCTTAGGACTAGCGGGGGGCCGAGAGACCCAGTACTTC. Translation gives CASSLGLAGGRETQYF.

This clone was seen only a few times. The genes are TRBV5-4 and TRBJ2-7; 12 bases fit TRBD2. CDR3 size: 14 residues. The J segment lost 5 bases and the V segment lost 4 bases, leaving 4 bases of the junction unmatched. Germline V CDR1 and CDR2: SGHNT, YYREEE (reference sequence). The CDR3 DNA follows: TGTGCCAGCAGCAAGGGACTAGCGGGTGACGAGCAGTACTTC. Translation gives CASSKGLAGDEQYF.

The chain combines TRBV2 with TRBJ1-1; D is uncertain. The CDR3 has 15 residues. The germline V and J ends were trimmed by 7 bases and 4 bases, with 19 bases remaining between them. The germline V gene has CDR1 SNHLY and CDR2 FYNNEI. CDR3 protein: CASTPGPHTGTEAFF. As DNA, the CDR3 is TGTGCCAGCACTCCGGGTCCTCACACCGGCACTGAAGCTTTCTTT.

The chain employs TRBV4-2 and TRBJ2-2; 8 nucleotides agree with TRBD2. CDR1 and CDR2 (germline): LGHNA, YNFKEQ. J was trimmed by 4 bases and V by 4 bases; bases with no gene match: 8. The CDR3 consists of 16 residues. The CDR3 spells CASSLHAGGATGELFF. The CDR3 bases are TGTGCCAGCAGCCTTCACGCGGGGGGTGCCACCGGGGAGCTGTTTTTT.

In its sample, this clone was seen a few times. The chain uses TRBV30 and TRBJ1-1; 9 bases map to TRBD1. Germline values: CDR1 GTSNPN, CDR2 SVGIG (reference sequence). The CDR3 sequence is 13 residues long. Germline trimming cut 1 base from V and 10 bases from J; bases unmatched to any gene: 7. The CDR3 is CAWSDRGLSRAFF. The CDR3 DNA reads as TGTGCCTGGAGTGACAGGGGGCTTAGTAGAGCTTTCTTT. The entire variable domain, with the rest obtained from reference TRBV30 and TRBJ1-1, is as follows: SQTIHQWPATLVQPVGSPLSLECTVEGTSNPNLYWYRQAAGRGLQLLFYSVGIGQISSEVPQNLSASRPQDRQFILSSKKLLLSDSGFYLCAWSDRGLSRAFFGQGTRLTVV.

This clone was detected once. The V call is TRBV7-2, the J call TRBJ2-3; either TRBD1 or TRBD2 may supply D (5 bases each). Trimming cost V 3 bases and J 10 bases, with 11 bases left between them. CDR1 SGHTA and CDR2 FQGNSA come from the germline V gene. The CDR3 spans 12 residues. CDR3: CASSLVGVSQYF. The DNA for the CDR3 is TGTGCCAGCAGCTTGGTGGGGGTATCGCAGTATTTT.

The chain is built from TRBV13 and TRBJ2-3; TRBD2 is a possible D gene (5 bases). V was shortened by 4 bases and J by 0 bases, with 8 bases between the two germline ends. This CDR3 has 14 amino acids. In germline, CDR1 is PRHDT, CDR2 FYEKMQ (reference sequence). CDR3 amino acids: CASSSGYSTDTQYF. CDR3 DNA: TGTGCCAGCAGCTCGGGATATAGCACAGATACGCAGTATTTT.

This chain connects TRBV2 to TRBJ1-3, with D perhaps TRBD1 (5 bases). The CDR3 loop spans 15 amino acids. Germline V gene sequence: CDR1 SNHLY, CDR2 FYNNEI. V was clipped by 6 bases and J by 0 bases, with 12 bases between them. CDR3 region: CASRSGRTSGNTIYF. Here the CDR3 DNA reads TGTGCCAGCAGATCGGGACGGACCTCTGGAAACACCATATATTTT.

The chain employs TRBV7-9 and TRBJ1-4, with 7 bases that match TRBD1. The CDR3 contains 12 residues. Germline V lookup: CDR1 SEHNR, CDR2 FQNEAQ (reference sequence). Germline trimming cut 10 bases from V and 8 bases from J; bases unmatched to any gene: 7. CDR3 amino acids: CAMGDRSEKLFF. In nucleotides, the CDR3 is TGTGCCATGGGGGACAGAAGCGAAAAACTGTTTTTT.

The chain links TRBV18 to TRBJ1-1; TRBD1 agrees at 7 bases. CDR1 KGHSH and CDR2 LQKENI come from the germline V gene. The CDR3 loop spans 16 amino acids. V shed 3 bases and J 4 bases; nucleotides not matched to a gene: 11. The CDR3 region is CASSPPDRSLSTEAFF. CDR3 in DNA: TGTGCCAGCTCACCCCCGGACAGGAGCCTGAGCACTGAAGCTTTCTTT.

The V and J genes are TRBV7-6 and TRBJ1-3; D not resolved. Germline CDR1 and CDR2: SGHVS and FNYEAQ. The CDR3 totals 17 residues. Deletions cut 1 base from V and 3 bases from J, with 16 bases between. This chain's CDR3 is CASSLGLGRDVGNTIYF. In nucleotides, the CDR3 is TGTGCCAGCAGCTTAGGACTTGGGAGGGATGTTGGAAACACCATATATTTT.

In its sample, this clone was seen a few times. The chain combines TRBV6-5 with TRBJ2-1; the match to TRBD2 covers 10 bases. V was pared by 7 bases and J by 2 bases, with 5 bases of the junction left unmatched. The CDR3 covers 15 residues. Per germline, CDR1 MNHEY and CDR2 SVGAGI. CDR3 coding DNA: TGTGCCAGCATCCCAAGCGGGGGGGCCTACAATGAGCAGTTCTTC. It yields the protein CASIPSGGAYNEQFF.

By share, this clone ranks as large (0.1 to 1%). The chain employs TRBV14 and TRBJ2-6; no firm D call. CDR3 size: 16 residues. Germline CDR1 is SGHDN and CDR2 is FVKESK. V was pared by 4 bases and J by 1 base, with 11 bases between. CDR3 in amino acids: CASSLVTWSGANVLTF. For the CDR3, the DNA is TGTGCCAGCAGCCTAGTGACGTGGTCTGGGGCCAACGTCCTGACTTTC.

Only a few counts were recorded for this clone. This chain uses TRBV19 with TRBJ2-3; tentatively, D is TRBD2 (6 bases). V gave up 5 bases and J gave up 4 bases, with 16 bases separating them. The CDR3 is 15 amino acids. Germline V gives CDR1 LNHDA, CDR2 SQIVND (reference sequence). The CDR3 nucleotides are TGTGCCAGTAGTTCCCGACTAGGTCGTGCAGATACGCAGTATTTT. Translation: CASSSRLGRADTQYF.

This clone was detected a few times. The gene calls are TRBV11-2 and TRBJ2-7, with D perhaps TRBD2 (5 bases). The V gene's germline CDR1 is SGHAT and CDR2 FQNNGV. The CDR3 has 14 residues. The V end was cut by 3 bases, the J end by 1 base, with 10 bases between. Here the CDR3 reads CASSFVSGSYEQYF. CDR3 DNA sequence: TGTGCCAGCAGCTTCGTCAGCGGTTCCTACGAGCAGTACTTC. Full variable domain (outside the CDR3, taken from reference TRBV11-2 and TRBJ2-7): EAGVAQSPRYKIIEKRQSVAFWCNPISGHATLYWYQQILGQGPKLLIQFQNNGVVDDSQLPKDRFSAERLKGVDSTLKIQPAKLEDSAVYLCASSFVSGSYEQYFGPGTRLTVT.

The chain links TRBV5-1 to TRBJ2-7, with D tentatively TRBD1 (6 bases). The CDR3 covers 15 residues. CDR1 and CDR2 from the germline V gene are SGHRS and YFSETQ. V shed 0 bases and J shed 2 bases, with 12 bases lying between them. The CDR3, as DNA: TGCGCCAGCAGCTTGGTGGCAGGGGACACCTACGAGCAGTACTTC. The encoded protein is CASSLVAGDTYEQYF.

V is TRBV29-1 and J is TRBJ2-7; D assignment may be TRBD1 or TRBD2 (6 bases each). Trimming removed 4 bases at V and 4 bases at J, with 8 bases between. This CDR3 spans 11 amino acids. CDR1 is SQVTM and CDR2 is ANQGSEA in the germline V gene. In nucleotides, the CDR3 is TGCAGCGTTGGAGGGGGGTACGAGCAGTACTTC. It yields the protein CSVGGGYEQYF.

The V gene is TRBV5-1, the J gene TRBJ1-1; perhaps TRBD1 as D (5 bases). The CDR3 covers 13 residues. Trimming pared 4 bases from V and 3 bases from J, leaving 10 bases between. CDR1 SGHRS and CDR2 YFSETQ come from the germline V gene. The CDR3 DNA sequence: TGCGCCAGCAGCGTGACAGTGTACACTGAAGCTTTCTTT. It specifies CASSVTVYTEAFF.

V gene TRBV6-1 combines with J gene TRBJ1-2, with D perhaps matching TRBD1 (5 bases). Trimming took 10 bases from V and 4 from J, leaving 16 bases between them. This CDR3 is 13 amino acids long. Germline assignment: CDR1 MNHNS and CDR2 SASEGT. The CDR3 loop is CATSDISIYGYTF. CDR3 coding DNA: TGTGCCACTTCGGACATTTCTATCTATGGCTACACCTTC.

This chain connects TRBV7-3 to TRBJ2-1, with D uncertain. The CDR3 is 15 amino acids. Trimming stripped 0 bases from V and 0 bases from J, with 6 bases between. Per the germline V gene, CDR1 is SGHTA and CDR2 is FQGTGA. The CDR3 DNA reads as TGTGCCAGCAGCTTAACAGATAGCTCCTACAATGAGCAGTTCTTC. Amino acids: CASSLTDSSYNEQFF.

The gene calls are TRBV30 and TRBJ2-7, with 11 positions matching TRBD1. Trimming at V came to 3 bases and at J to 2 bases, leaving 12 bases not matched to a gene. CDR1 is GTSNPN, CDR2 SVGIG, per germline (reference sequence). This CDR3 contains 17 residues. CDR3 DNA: TGTGCCTGGAGGGGGGACAGGGGGGGCCACACCGCCTACGAGCAGTACTTC. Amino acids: CAWRGDRGGHTAYEQYF.

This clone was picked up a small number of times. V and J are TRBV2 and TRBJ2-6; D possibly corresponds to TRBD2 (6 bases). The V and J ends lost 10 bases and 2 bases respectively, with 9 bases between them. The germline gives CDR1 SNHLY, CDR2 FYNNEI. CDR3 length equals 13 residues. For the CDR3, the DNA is TGTGCCACCTCGGGGGCTGGGGCCAACGTCCTGACTTTC. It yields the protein CATSGAGANVLTF.

CDR3 loop: CASSPRQGAGNQPQHF. Here the CDR3 DNA reads TGTGCCAGCTCACCACGTCAGGGGGCTGGCAATCAGCCCCAGCATTTT. The chain is built from TRBV18 and TRBJ1-5, with 8 nucleotides matching TRBD1. V shed 1 base and J 2 bases; nucleotides not matched to a gene: 4. This CDR3 is 16 amino acids long. CDR1 and CDR2 from the germline V gene are KGHSH and LQKENI.